This entry lists 20 T cell receptor beta chains sequenced from one sample in a study of cytomegalovirus exposure and HLA in healthy donors. PCR used 60 Vbeta primers and 13 Jbeta primers. The table came from immunoSEQ multiplex PCR; TCRdb's copy has only in-frame clones and leaves some out. The table records roughly 200,000 clones, about 9.4% of them present only once. Material: PBMCs. The receptor set was obtained from a woman younger than 45 in good health and CMV-seropositive.

The gene calls are TRBV6-5 and TRBJ2-7; D gene uncertain. The CDR3 runs 11 residues. V was cut by 7 bases and J by 3 bases, with 7 bases left in between. In germline, CDR1 is MNHEY, CDR2 SVGAGI. The CDR3 nucleotides are TGTGCCAGCAAGACAAACTACGAGCAGTACTTC. It translates to CASKTNYEQYF.

As DNA, the CDR3 is TGTGCCAGCAGTTTATCCACAGGGGGAACCTACGAGCAGTACTTC. Translating it yields CASSLSTGGTYEQYF. The chain joins TRBV27 to TRBJ2-7; 8 bases map to TRBD1. CDR1 and CDR2 (germline): MNHEY, SMNVEV (reference sequence). V shed 0 bases and J 2 bases; nucleotides not matched to a gene: 3. The CDR3 is 15 residues long.

In this sample, this clone turned up a few times. The V call is TRBV2, the J call TRBJ2-3, with 9 bases that match TRBD1. The germline V gene encodes CDR1 SNHLY and CDR2 FYNNEI. The CDR3 extends over 15 amino acids. The trim removed 6 bases at V and 3 bases at J, leaving 7 bases unmatched. CDR3 residues: CASSRGQGETDTQYF. The CDR3 DNA reads TGTGCCAGCAGCCGGGGACAGGGTGAGACAGATACGCAGTATTTT.

This clone has a handful of counts. V and J are TRBV2 and TRBJ1-5; maybe TRBD1 (5 bases). Per germline, CDR1 SNHLY and CDR2 FYNNEI. Trimming took 6 bases from V and 1 from J, leaving 13 bases between them. The CDR3 is 15 amino acids. CDR3 coding DNA: TGTGCCAGCAGAAAGGGAGGGGCGAGCAATCAGCCCCAGCATTTT. Amino acids: CASRKGGASNQPQHF. The variable domain in full, with the rest retrieved from reference TRBV2 and TRBJ1-5, is EPEVTQTPSHQVTQMGQEVILRCVPISNHLYFYWYRQILGQKVEFLVSFYNNEISEKSEIFDDQFSVERPDGSNFTLKIRSTKLEDSAMYFCASRKGGASNQPQHFGDGTRLSIL.

This clone occurred a few times. CDR3 DNA: TGTGCCAGCAGCCCATACAATGTCGGGGAGCTGTTTTTT. This codes for CASSPYNVGELFF. The rearrangement links TRBV5-4 to TRBJ2-2; D is undetermined. The CDR3 spans 13 residues. In germline, CDR1 is SGHNT, CDR2 YYREEE (reference sequence). Deletions cut 4 bases from V and 7 bases from J, with 11 bases between.

This sequence joins TRBV19 and TRBJ2-5; maybe TRBD1 (6 bases). This CDR3 is built from 14 residues. V lost 3 bases to trimming and J lost 5 bases, with 13 bases between them. In germline, CDR1 is LNHDA, CDR2 SQIVND (reference sequence). The CDR3: CASSMGQIKETQYF. As DNA, the CDR3 is TGTGCCAGTAGTATGGGACAAATCAAGGAGACCCAGTACTTC.

V gene TRBV10-3 combines with J gene TRBJ1-2; no reliable D call. Trimming stripped 3 bases from V and 7 bases from J, with 6 bases between. Looked up from germline, CDR1 is ENHRY and CDR2 is SYGVKD. This CDR3 has 11 amino acids. CDR3 in amino acids: CAISELSGYTF. The DNA for the CDR3 is TGTGCCATCAGTGAATTGAGTGGCTACACCTTC.

The chain recombines TRBV7-6 with TRBJ1-4; TRBD1 might be the D (6 bases). There are 15 residues in the CDR3. The V gene's germline CDR1 is SGHVS and CDR2 FNYEAQ. Trimming cost V 2 bases and J 2 bases, with 9 bases left between them. CDR3 sequence: CASSLTGSTNEKLFF. CDR3 in DNA: TGTGCCAGCAGCTTAACAGGGTCCACTAATGAAAAACTGTTTTTT. The whole variable domain, remainder taken from reference TRBV7-6 and TRBJ1-4, is GAGVSQSPRYKVTKRGQDVALRCDPISGHVSLYWYRQALGQGPEFLTYFNYEAQQDKSGLPNDRFSAERPEGSISTLTIQRTEQRDSAMYRCASSLTGSTNEKLFFGSGTQLSVL.

The CDR3 loop is CASSPRRAYEQYF. CDR3 bases: TGTGCCAGCAGTCCGAGGAGGGCCTACGAGCAGTACTTC. This chain links TRBV27 with TRBJ2-7; possibly TRBD2 for D (6 bases). This CDR3 is 13 amino acids long. V shed 5 bases and J shed 2 bases, with 10 bases lying between them. Germline values: CDR1 MNHEY, CDR2 SMNVEV (reference sequence).

This clone has more than one count but fewer than ten. J is TRBJ2-3 and V is TRBV5-4; TRBD2 matches 11 bases. Germline V gene lookup returns CDR1 SGHNT and CDR2 YYREEE (reference sequence). The V segment lost 4 bases and the J segment 5 bases; nucleotides outside the gene matches: 6. This CDR3 has 15 amino acids. The DNA of the CDR3 is TGTGCCAGCAGCCCCGTAGCGGGAGGGGGAGATACGCAGTATTTT. Amino acids: CASSPVAGGGDTQYF.

The CDR3 sequence is CASSLTRFGETQYF. DNA of the CDR3: TGTGCCAGCAGCTTAACAAGATTTGGAGAGACCCAGTACTTC. The chain is built from TRBV7-2 and TRBJ2-5; D unclear. This CDR3 comprises 14 residues. Per germline, CDR1 SGHTA and CDR2 FQGNSA. The V and J ends lost 2 bases and 4 bases respectively, with 11 bases between them.

The V call is TRBV9, the J call TRBJ2-5; possibly TRBD2 for D (6 bases). The germline V gene has CDR1 SGDLS and CDR2 YYNGEE. This CDR3 spans 15 amino acids. Trimming shortened V by 4 bases and J by 4 bases, and 17 bases separated the two germline ends. The CDR3 loop is CASSRAGSGGETQYF. DNA for the CDR3: TGTGCCAGCAGCCGGGCGGGGTCAGGTGGAGAGACCCAGTACTTC.

This clone was counted a few times. The chain carries TRBV15 and TRBJ2-3; 7 nucleotides match TRBD2. Germline V gene sequence: CDR1 LNHNV, CDR2 YYDKDF (reference sequence). V shed 2 bases and J 0 bases; nucleotides not matched to a gene: 5. This CDR3 is built from 16 residues. The CDR3 sequence: CATSRSLTSSTDTQYF. The CDR3 DNA sequence: TGTGCCACCAGCAGATCCTTGACTAGCAGCACAGATACGCAGTATTTT.

This clone was seen a few times. The CDR3 region is CASRRYNEQFF. The CDR3 DNA reads as TGTGCCAGCCGGCGGTACAATGAGCAGTTCTTC. The V and J genes are TRBV6-5 and TRBJ2-1; D not certain. This CDR3 has 11 residues. Germline V gene data show CDR1 as MNHEY and CDR2 as SVGAGI. V shed 8 bases and J shed 4 bases, with 6 bases lying between them.

This clone was picked up a small number of times. V usage is TRBV27 and J usage is TRBJ2-7; D might be TRBD2 (6 bases). V was cut by 4 bases and J by 2 bases, with 15 bases left in between. CDR3 length: 15 amino acids. CDR1 MNHEY and CDR2 SMNVEV come from the germline V gene (reference sequence). CDR3 sequence: CASSSEGTLPYEQYF. The CDR3 region has the DNA TGTGCCAGCAGTTCGGAGGGGACCCTCCCCTACGAGCAGTACTTC.

There are a few counts of this clone. The rearrangement links TRBV2 to TRBJ1-5; D uncertain. The V end lost 1 base, the J end lost 6 bases, and 10 bases lay between the germline ends. The germline V gene has CDR1 SNHLY and CDR2 FYNNEI. The CDR3 runs to 14 residues. CDR3 amino acids: CASSEVESGQPQHF. For the CDR3, the DNA is TGTGCCAGCAGTGAAGTGGAATCAGGTCAGCCCCAGCATTTT.

Only a few counts were recorded for this clone. The rearrangement uses TRBV6-1 and TRBJ1-5; 11 bases are a match to TRBD1. The germline V gene encodes CDR1 MNHNS and CDR2 SASEGT. V dropped 3 bases and J dropped 8; count of bases not matched to a gene: 12. The CDR3 loop spans 17 amino acids. The CDR3 sequence: CASSDEDRGLRGEPQHF. CDR3 sequence (DNA): TGTGCCAGCAGTGATGAGGACAGGGGGCTCAGAGGGGAGCCCCAGCATTTT.

A few counts support this clone. The chain has TRBV14 and TRBJ1-2; 10 positions agree with TRBD1. The germline V gene encodes CDR1 SGHDN and CDR2 FVKESK. Germline trimming cut 2 bases from V and 4 bases from J; bases unmatched to any gene: 7. This CDR3 spans 16 amino acids. This CDR3 is CASSQFRGQGTYGYTF. The CDR3 nucleotides are TGTGCCAGCAGCCAATTTCGGGGACAGGGGACCTATGGCTACACCTTC.

In its sample, this clone was seen a few times. The chain joins TRBV7-3 to TRBJ2-7; D possibly corresponds to TRBD1 (6 bases). Germline V gene lookup returns CDR1 SGHTA and CDR2 FQGTGA. Trimming pared 5 bases from V and 5 bases from J, leaving 13 bases between. The CDR3 consists of 13 residues. The CDR3 nucleotides read TGTGCCAGCAGCGCAGAAGGGGGACACGAGCAGTACTTC. Its protein is CASSAEGGHEQYF.

This clone was detected only a few times. The gene calls are TRBV29-1 and TRBJ1-2; D is undetermined. This CDR3 comprises 14 residues. Between the trimmed V and J ends, which lost 3 bases and 4 bases, there was a span of 15 bases. Germline CDR1 reads SQVTM; CDR2 reads ANQGSEA. The CDR3 protein is CSVERSPVSYGYTF. CDR3 in DNA: TGCAGCGTTGAGAGGTCACCGGTATCCTATGGCTACACCTTC.